These T cell receptor beta chains were read from a single sample in a study of human T cells and chemical hapten exposure. TCRdb processed the RACE reads anew with MiXCR; each CDR3 protein has one entry. The profile shows 100,000 to 150,000 distinct CDR3 sequences, roughly 13% of them singletons. The material was whole blood, obtained in connection with sensitization to the hapten diphenylcyclopropenone (DPC). The receptor set was obtained from a woman in her late teens or twenties with alopecia areata. Some clones in this sample may be carry-over from other donors' samples. Both conserved end residues are part of each CDR3.

v_call cdr3_aa
TRBV7-2 CASSMGLSTDTQYF
TRBV27 CASSFGENTEAFF
TRBV6-5 CASSRDTDYEQYF
TRBV7-6 CASSLVRTGLRETQYF
TRBV29-1 CSVEGIGGGNTIYF
TRBV2 CASNRDSTDTQYF
TRBV5-5 CASASNLGARNTEAFF
TRBV6-6 CASSYGEDPGGYTF
TRBV12-3/TRBV12-4 CASRGTGTRGNTIYF
TRBV11-2 CASSRSENIQYF
TRBV27 CASMPTRGSYEQYF
TRBV7-2 CASSLDNQETQYF
TRBV27 CASSMGGVDTEAFF
TRBV6-5 CASSYRQGGGEKLFF
TRBV12-3/TRBV12-4 CASSIRQGGAYEQYF
TRBV7-8 CASSLATGTAYGYTF
TRBV25-1 CASSQNRGERSPLHF
TRBV7-3 CASAKGYSNQPQHF
TRBV6-6 CASSHRLAGGSYEQYF
TRBV18 CASSPGPSHEQYF
TRBV6-2/TRBV6-3 CASRFVEDTGELFF
TRBV7-9 CASSFAGTGGNGYTF
TRBV19 CASSLLAGAYRRGELFF
TRBV7-2 CASSSRVPGRVVYNEQFF
TRBV4-3 CASSQDRTGIEAFF
TRBV19 CASSPRSLSDQPQHF
TRBV7-9 CASSPNLGTAEKLFF
TRBV6-2/TRBV6-3 CASSSAGRHNEKLFF
TRBV2 CASSAGQLNTGELFF
TRBV20-1 CSARAPTRGQEQYF
TRBV19 CASMGRGSNQPQHF
TRBV18 CASSPAGTIQSVNTEAFF
TRBV28 CASSLGGTASYEQYF
TRBV18 CASSPRRDGEQYF
TRBV20-1 CSARDGTSGEVGEQFF
TRBV5-1 CASSVGARDTGELFF
TRBV5-1 CASSLADSNYGYTF
TRBV5-1 CASSGTDYATNEKLFF
TRBV5-4 CASSLVQGALNTGELFF
TRBV7-2 CASSWTRDAYYEQYF
TRBV10-3 CAIKDSYTEAFF
TRBV28 CASSQPPGSTDTQYF
TRBV29-1 CSVSRGPFYEQYF